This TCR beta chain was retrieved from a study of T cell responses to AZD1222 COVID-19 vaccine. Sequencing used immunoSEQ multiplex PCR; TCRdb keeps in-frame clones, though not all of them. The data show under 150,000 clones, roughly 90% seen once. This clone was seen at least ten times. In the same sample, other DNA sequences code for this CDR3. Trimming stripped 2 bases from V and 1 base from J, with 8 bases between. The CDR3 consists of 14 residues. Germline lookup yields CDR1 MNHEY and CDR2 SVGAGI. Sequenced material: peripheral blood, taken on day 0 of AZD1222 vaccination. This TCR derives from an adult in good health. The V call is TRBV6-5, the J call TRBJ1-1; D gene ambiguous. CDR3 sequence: CASSYRQANTEAFF. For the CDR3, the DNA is TGTGCCAGCAGTTACCGCCAGGCGAACACTGAAGCTTTCTTT.